Listed below are T cell receptor beta chains from one sample, sequenced in a study of spatial heterogeneity in lung cancer. TCRdb itself ran the 5' RACE reads through MiXCR, one entry per CDR3 protein. The table records about 22,000 distinct CDR3 sequences, roughly 9% of them present only once. The sample in question was lung tumor tissue, obtained at surgery. The receptors originated from a male donor with early-stage non-small cell lung cancer. Both conserved end residues are part of each CDR3. A D gene is named only where the DNA matches it firmly. Clone size appears in some rows only: once, few, many, or a class for an expanded clone.

J: TRBJ1-2
size: few
V: TRBV20-1
D: NA
CDR3: CSARGTVYGYTF
DNA: TGCAGTGCTAGAGGGACAGTCTATGGCTACACCTTC

J: TRBJ1-2
size: many
V: TRBV7-3
D: TRBD1
CDR3: CASSRDRGDYGYTF
DNA: TGTGCCAGCAGTCGGGACAGGGGAGACTATGGCTACACCTTC

J: TRBJ1-1
size: many
V: TRBV20-1
D: NA
CDR3: CSARDVYTEAFF
DNA: TGCAGTGCTAGAGATGTGTACACTGAAGCTTTCTTT

J: TRBJ2-2
size: many
V: TRBV19
D: NA
CDR3: CASPAYSGELFF
DNA: TGTGCCAGTCCGGCCTACTCCGGGGAGCTGTTTTTT

J: TRBJ2-3
size: few
V: TRBV23-1
D: NA
CDR3: CASRPPGTQSTDTQYF
DNA: TGCGCCAGCAGACCCCCCGGGACACAAAGCACAGATACGCAGTATTTT

J: TRBJ1-2
size: many
V: TRBV18
D: NA
CDR3: CASSPTHQGSYGYTF
DNA: TGTGCCAGCTCCCCTACCCATCAGGGTTCGTATGGCTACACCTTC

J: TRBJ1-2
size: many
V: TRBV14
D: NA
CDR3: CASSPSIGIRYGYTF
DNA: TGTGCCAGCAGCCCTTCTATCGGGATCCGCTATGGCTACACCTTC

J: TRBJ1-2
size: large
V: TRBV7-9
D: NA
CDR3: CASSLARGALYGYTF
DNA: TGTGCCAGCAGCTTAGCGCGGGGTGCCCTATATGGCTACACCTTC

J: TRBJ2-7
size: many
V: TRBV5-1
D: TRBD1
CDR3: CATQTGAVSYEQYF
DNA: TGCGCCACCCAGACAGGGGCGGTTTCCTACGAGCAGTACTTC

J: TRBJ2-3
size: many
V: TRBV15
D: NA
CDR3: CATSRVGLGNTQYF
DNA: TGTGCCACCAGCAGAGTAGGATTGGGAAATACGCAGTATTTT

J: TRBJ1-1
size: many
V: TRBV11-1
D: NA
CDR3: CASSPARVSGVAEAFF
DNA: TGTGCCAGCAGCCCAGCCAGGGTCTCGGGAGTCGCTGAAGCTTTCTTT

J: TRBJ2-7
size: many
V: TRBV20-1
D: NA
CDR3: CSAEGGGYEQYF
DNA: TGCAGTGCTGAGGGGGGAGGGTACGAGCAGTACTTC

J: TRBJ2-7
size: many
V: TRBV6-5
D: NA
CDR3: CASSPMVGLSYEQYF
DNA: TGTGCCAGCAGCCCCATGGTAGGGCTATCCTACGAGCAGTACTTC

J: TRBJ1-5
size: many
V: TRBV7-2
D: NA
CDR3: CASSREVEQPQHF
DNA: TGTGCCAGCAGCCGTGAGGTGGAACAGCCCCAGCATTTT

J: TRBJ2-3
size: NA
V: TRBV20-1
D: TRBD2
CDR3: CSASPPLAGEGADTQYF
DNA: TGCAGTGCCAGCCCCCCACTAGCGGGAGAAGGGGCAGATACGCAGTATTTT

J: TRBJ2-1
size: few
V: TRBV19
D: NA
CDR3: CASSPQGFSYNEQFF
DNA: TGTGCCAGTAGTCCACAGGGTTTCTCCTACAATGAGCAGTTCTTC

J: TRBJ2-3
size: many
V: TRBV2
D: NA
CDR3: CASSVTDTQYF
DNA: TGTGCCAGCAGTGTCACAGATACGCAGTATTTT

J: TRBJ2-2
size: many
V: TRBV7-9
D: TRBD2
CDR3: CASSFGLAGDGELFF
DNA: TGTGCCAGCAGCTTCGGACTAGCGGGAGACGGGGAGCTGTTTTTT

J: TRBJ1-1
size: medium-sized
V: TRBV28
D: NA
CDR3: CASSLSGPFTEAFF
DNA: TGTGCCAGCAGTTTATCGGGCCCTTTCACTGAAGCTTTCTTT

J: TRBJ2-7
size: medium-sized
V: TRBV28
D: TRBD2
CDR3: CASSEGGGRWYEQYF
DNA: TGTGCCAGCAGTGAGGGTGGCGGGAGATGGTACGAGCAGTACTTC

J: TRBJ2-7
size: many
V: TRBV27
D: NA
CDR3: CASSMTWAYEQYF
DNA: TGTGCCAGCAGTATGACTTGGGCCTACGAGCAGTACTTC

J: TRBJ1-5
size: NA
V: TRBV7-2
D: NA
CDR3: CASSLYTGGNQPQHF
DNA: TGTGCCAGCAGCTTATATACGGGGGGGAATCAGCCCCAGCATTTT

J: TRBJ2-7
size: NA
V: TRBV7-3
D: NA
CDR3: CASSLGPRGYEQYF
DNA: TGTGCCAGCAGCTTAGGTCCTAGGGGCTACGAGCAGTACTTC

J: TRBJ1-2
size: many
V: TRBV29-1
D: TRBD1
CDR3: CSVPQGAGYGYTF
DNA: TGCAGCGTCCCCCAGGGGGCCGGGTATGGCTACACCTTC

J: TRBJ1-5
size: many
V: TRBV29-1
D: NA
CDR3: CSVVLGHNQPQHF
DNA: TGCAGCGTTGTATTGGGTCACAATCAGCCCCAGCATTTT

J: TRBJ2-7
size: few
V: TRBV20-1
D: NA
CDR3: CSARGGAGPYEQYF
DNA: TGCAGTGCTAGAGGGGGGGCAGGGCCCTACGAGCAGTACTTC

J: TRBJ2-7
size: NA
V: TRBV20-1
D: TRBD2
CDR3: CSARKGLAGTYEQYF
DNA: TGCAGTGCTAGAAAGGGACTAGCGGGTACCTACGAGCAGTACTTC

J: TRBJ1-3
size: many
V: TRBV5-1
D: NA
CDR3: CASSLAGGNTIYF
DNA: TGCGCCAGCAGCTTGGCTGGCGGAAACACCATATATTTT

J: TRBJ2-2
size: many
V: TRBV28
D: TRBD1
CDR3: CASTDSGTGITGELFF
DNA: TGTGCCAGCACCGACTCCGGGACAGGAATTACCGGGGAGCTGTTTTTT

J: TRBJ2-3
size: medium-sized
V: TRBV28
D: NA
CDR3: CASGGGTDTQYF
DNA: TGTGCCAGTGGCGGGGGCACAGATACGCAGTATTTT

J: TRBJ2-7
size: NA
V: TRBV6-5
D: TRBD2
CDR3: CASSFLSGGAYEQYF
DNA: TGTGCCAGCAGTTTCCTTAGCGGGGGGGCCTACGAGCAGTACTTC

J: TRBJ2-1
size: many
V: TRBV5-6
D: NA
CDR3: CASSFSATSYNEQFF
DNA: TGTGCCAGCAGCTTTAGCGCCACCTCCTACAATGAGCAGTTCTTC

J: TRBJ2-2
size: many
V: TRBV5-1
D: NA
CDR3: CASSLYQITGSTGELFF
DNA: TGCGCCAGCAGCTTGTATCAAATCACAGGGAGCACCGGGGAGCTGTTTTTT

J: TRBJ2-7
size: many
V: TRBV20-1
D: NA
CDR3: CSAPGQPAWEQYF
DNA: TGCAGTGCTCCCGGACAGCCCGCTTGGGAGCAGTACTTC

J: TRBJ1-6
size: many
V: TRBV7-2
D: NA
CDR3: CASRLAGVSPLHF
DNA: TGTGCCAGCAGGCTAGCGGGGGTCTCACCCCTCCACTTT

J: TRBJ2-1
size: many
V: TRBV7-9
D: NA
CDR3: CASSPTMAYNEQFF
DNA: TGTGCCAGCAGCCCGACCATGGCGTACAATGAGCAGTTCTTC

J: TRBJ2-6
size: many
V: TRBV10-3
D: NA
CDR3: CAIRDSSGANVLTF
DNA: TGTGCCATCAGGGACAGCTCTGGGGCCAACGTCCTGACTTTC

J: TRBJ2-1
size: many
V: TRBV6-6
D: NA
CDR3: CASSLGQGRSYNEQFF
DNA: TGTGCCAGCAGTTTGGGGCAGGGTAGGTCCTACAATGAGCAGTTCTTC

J: TRBJ1-2
size: many
V: TRBV10-3
D: NA
CDR3: CAIRSSGTPGYGYGYTF
DNA: TGTGCCATCAGAAGTTCCGGGACCCCTGGCTATGGCTATGGCTACACCTTC

J: TRBJ2-1
size: medium-sized
V: TRBV28
D: NA
CDR3: CASSLPNNEQFF
DNA: TGTGCCAGCAGTCTACCCAACAATGAGCAGTTCTTC